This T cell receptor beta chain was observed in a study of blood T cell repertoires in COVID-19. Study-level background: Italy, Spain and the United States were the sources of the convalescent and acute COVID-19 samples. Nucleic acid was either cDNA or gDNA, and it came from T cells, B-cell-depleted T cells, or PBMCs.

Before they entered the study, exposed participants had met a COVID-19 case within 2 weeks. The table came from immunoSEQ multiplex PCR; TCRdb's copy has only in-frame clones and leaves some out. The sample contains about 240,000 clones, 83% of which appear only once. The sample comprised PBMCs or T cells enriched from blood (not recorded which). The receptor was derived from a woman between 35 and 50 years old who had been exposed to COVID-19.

The CDR3, as DNA: TGTGCCAGCAGTTTTACGGCAAAGACTAGCGGGGGGGGGAGCACAGATACGCAGTATTTT. Translating it yields CASSFTAKTSGGGSTDTQYF. This chain links TRBV6-2 or TRBV6-3 with TRBJ2-3, with 14 bases matching TRBD2. CDR3 length: 20 residues. Unmatched junction bases numbered 12, after V lost 4 bases and J lost 0 bases. Germline CDR1 is MNHEY and CDR2 is SVGEGT.